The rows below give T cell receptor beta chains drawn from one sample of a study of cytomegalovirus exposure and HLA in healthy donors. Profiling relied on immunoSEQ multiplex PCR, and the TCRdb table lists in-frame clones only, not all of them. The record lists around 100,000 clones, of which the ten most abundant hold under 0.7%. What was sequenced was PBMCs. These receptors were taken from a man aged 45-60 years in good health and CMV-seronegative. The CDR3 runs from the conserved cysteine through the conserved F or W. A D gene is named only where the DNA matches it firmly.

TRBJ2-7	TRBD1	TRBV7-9	TGTGCCAGCAGCCGGGACAGTGGGAAGCAGTACTTC	CASSRDSGKQYF
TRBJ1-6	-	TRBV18	TGTGCCAGCTCCCAGGACAGATACAATTCACCCCTCCACTTT	CASSQDRYNSPLHF
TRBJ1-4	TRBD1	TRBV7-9	TGTGCCAGCAGCCGAACGGGACAGGGAGATGAAAAACTGTTTTTT	CASSRTGQGDEKLFF
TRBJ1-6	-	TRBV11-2	TGTGCCAGCAGCTTAGCCGGACAAAGCTCCTATAATTCACCCCTCCACTTT	CASSLAGQSSYNSPLHF
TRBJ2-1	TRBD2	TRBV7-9	TGTGCCAGCAGCTCCATGGGCGGGAGCTCCTACAATGAGCAGTTCTTC	CASSSMGGSSYNEQFF
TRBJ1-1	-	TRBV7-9	TGTGCCAGCGCTAGGTTGAACACTGAAGCTTTCTTT	CASARLNTEAFF
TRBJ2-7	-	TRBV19	TGTGCCACCTCCGCGGGGCGCGGGATTGGCGAGCAGTACTTC	CATSAGRGIGEQYF
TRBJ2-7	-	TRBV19	TGTGCCAGTAGTATTGGTCAGCGACCGCCTACCTACGAGCAGTACTTC	CASSIGQRPPTYEQYF
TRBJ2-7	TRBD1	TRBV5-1	TGCGCCAGCAGCTTGGACACGGACAGGGGGATTCCTTACGAGCAGTACTTC	CASSLDTDRGIPYEQYF
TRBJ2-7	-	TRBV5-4	TGTGCCAGCAGCTTGGGGTCCTTGCGGGGCAACTCCTACGAGCAGTACTTC	CASSLGSLRGNSYEQYF
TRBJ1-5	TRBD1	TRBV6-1	TGTGCCAGCACCTGGGACAGGGCCATAGGTCAGCCCCAGCATTTT	CASTWDRAIGQPQHF
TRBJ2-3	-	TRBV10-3	TGTGCCATCAGAAGCGCGGGGTACACAGATACGCAGTATTTT	CAIRSAGYTDTQYF
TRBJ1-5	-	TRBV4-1	TGCGCCAGCAGCTCGTACCCTGTGCGGAGCAACCTATATCAGCCCCAGCATTTT	CASSSYPVRSNLYQPQHF
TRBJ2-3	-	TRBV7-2	TGTGCCAGCAGCTTATCGGTACTCACAGATACGCAGTATTTT	CASSLSVLTDTQYF
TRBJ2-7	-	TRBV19	TGTGCCAGTAGTATAGGAACAGCTGCGACCTACGAGCAGTACTTC	CASSIGTAATYEQYF
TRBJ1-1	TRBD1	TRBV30	TGTGCCTGGGGCCCCACGGGACAGGGAGCTTTCTTT	CAWGPTGQGAFF
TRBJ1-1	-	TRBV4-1	TGCGCCAGCAGGCAGATTCTCCTGAACACTGAAGCTTTCTTT	CASRQILLNTEAFF
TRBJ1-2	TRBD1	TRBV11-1	TGTGCCAGCAGCCTCGGACAGGGAAGGAACTATGGCTACACCTTC	CASSLGQGRNYGYTF
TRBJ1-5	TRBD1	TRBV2	TGTGCCAGCAGTGGGGACAGGGGGATTGAGCCCCAGCATTTT	CASSGDRGIEPQHF
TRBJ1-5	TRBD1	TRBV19	TGTGCCAGTAGTATTCTGGACAGGGAAAATCAGCCCCAGCATTTT	CASSILDRENQPQHF
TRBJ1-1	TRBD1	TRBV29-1	TGCAGCGTGGGACAGGGTGGCACTGAAGCTTTCTTT	CSVGQGGTEAFF
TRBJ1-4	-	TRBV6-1	TGTGCCAGCATATCGGCAGGGCCAACTAATGAAAAACTGTTTTTT	CASISAGPTNEKLFF
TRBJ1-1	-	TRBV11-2	TGTGCCAGCAGCCTCAGGGCCACTGAAGCTTTCTTT	CASSLRATEAFF
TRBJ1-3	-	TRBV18	TGTGCCAGCTCACCACCGAGTAAGCCCTTCTCTGGAAACACCATATATTTT	CASSPPSKPFSGNTIYF
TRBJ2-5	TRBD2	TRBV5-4	TGTGCCAGCAGCCGGTTTCCAGCGGGGGGGAGCTTGCAGACCCAGTACTTC	CASSRFPAGGSLQTQYF
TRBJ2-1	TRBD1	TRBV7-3	TGTGCCAGCAGCTTGGGACGGGACAGGGGGCTATCCTACAATGAGCAGTTCTTC	CASSLGRDRGLSYNEQFF
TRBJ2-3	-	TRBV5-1	TGCGCCAGCAGGACGGCAGGGTGGGGAGATACGCAGTATTTT	CASRTAGWGDTQYF